One and the same sample provided the 12 T cell receptor beta chains below, sequenced in a study of CD8 T cells in Susac syndrome. Reverse transcription of roughly 0.45 to 1 ug RNA was performed with random hexamers. TCRdb re-called the immunoSEQ multiplex PCR reads through MiXCR, storing one row per CDR3 protein. The sample includes about 82,000 distinct CDR3 sequences, roughly 95% of them seen just once. Material for sequencing was CD8+ T cells from PBMCs. The source is a human donor with Susac syndrome.

This clonotype is a singleton in its sample. The CDR3 nucleotides read TGCAGCGTTGTGCATCCCTCCTACAATGAGCAGTTCTTC. Translation: CSVVHPSYNEQFF. V and J are TRBV29-1 and TRBJ2-1; no clear D. The length of the CDR3 is 13 residues. V was clipped by 4 bases and J by 0 bases, with 7 bases between them. The V gene's germline CDR1 is SQVTM and CDR2 ANQGSEA.

This clonotype was counted a single time. The chain employs TRBV18 and TRBJ1-1; possible D gene TRBD1, 5 bases. Germline V lookup: CDR1 KGHSH, CDR2 LQKENI. V was clipped by 3 bases and J by 8 bases, with 13 bases between them. This CDR3 has 13 amino acids. The CDR3 DNA reads TGTGCCAGCTCACCGATAGAAGGGGAGGAAGCTTTCTTT. This encodes CASSPIEGEEAFF.

The rearrangement links TRBV28 to TRBJ2-7; D unclear. V lost 6 bases to trimming and J lost 1 base, with 13 bases between them. Germline CDR1 and CDR2: MDHEN and SYDVKM. The CDR3 loop spans 14 amino acids. The CDR3 coding sequence is TGTGCCAGCAGCGGAACGCAGGAGTCCTACGAGCAGTACTTC. Translation gives CASSGTQESYEQYF.

The CDR3 DNA is TGCAGTGCTCAACCCATGACAGGGACCATGAACACTGAAGCTTTCTTT. Its protein is CSAQPMTGTMNTEAFF. The V call is TRBV20-1, the J call TRBJ1-1, with TRBD1 matching 7 bases. This CDR3 comprises 16 residues. Germline V CDR1 and CDR2: DFQATT, SNEGSKA (reference sequence). V gave up 5 bases and J gave up 0 bases; unmatched junction bases: 12.

The genes are TRBV4-3 and TRBJ1-1; D remains ambiguous. CDR3 length: 15 residues. The germline V gene has CDR1 LGHNA and CDR2 YSLEER. V was clipped by 2 bases and J by 4 bases, with 14 bases between them. In DNA form, the CDR3 reads TGCGCCAGCAGCCAACCCCCCAGTGACGGCACTGAAGCTTTCTTT. Its protein product is CASSQPPSDGTEAFF.

This sequence joins TRBV5-6 and TRBJ2-5; TRBD1 matches 7 bases. The CDR3 totals 17 residues. Germline values: CDR1 SGHDT, CDR2 YYEEEE. With 3 bases clipped from V and 1 base from J, the junction kept 12 bases outside the gene matches. The CDR3 protein is CASSSIPGQWIQETQYF. CDR3 DNA: TGTGCCAGCAGCTCGATACCGGGACAGTGGATCCAAGAGACCCAGTACTTC.

The chain recombines TRBV19 with TRBJ2-7; 10 nucleotides match TRBD1. The CDR3 spans 15 residues. In germline, CDR1 is LNHDA, CDR2 SQIVND (reference sequence). With 1 base clipped from V and 2 bases from J, the junction kept 2 bases outside the gene matches. CDR3 coding DNA: TGTGCCAGTAGTATAGGGGACAGGGGAACCTACGAGCAGTACTTC. This translates into CASSIGDRGTYEQYF.

The J gene is TRBJ2-7, the V gene TRBV27, with TRBD1 identical over 8 bases. Trimming cost V 2 bases and J 7 bases; bases outside gene matches: 7. The germline V gene encodes CDR1 MNHEY and CDR2 SMNVEV (reference sequence). This CDR3 contains 14 residues. The CDR3 here is CASSLGQGLGEQYF. CDR3 bases: TGTGCCAGCAGTTTAGGACAGGGTCTGGGTGAGCAGTACTTC.

V usage is TRBV29-1 and J usage is TRBJ1-2; D gene unclear. Germline CDR1 and CDR2: SQVTM and ANQGSEA. The CDR3 spans 13 residues. Trimming left V 3 bases short and J 2 bases short, with 10 bases between. The CDR3: CSVDKGRNYGYTF. In nucleotides, the CDR3 is TGCAGCGTTGATAAAGGAAGGAACTATGGCTACACCTTC.

The chain joins TRBV4-1 to TRBJ1-1; 9 bases match TRBD1. The V gene end was trimmed by 0 bases and the J gene end by 1 base; junction bases not matched to a gene: 6. The CDR3 sequence is 17 residues long. Germline V gene data show CDR1 as MGHRA and CDR2 as YSYEKL. CDR3 bases: TGCGCCAGCAGCCAAGATTTAGGGACAGGGAGGAACACTGAAGCTTTCTTT. Translating it yields CASSQDLGTGRNTEAFF.

J is TRBJ2-7 and V is TRBV20-1, with TRBD1 as a possible D gene (6 bases). The CDR3 is made up of 12 amino acids. V lost 3 bases to trimming and J lost 3 bases, with 9 bases between them. The germline V gene encodes CDR1 DFQATT and CDR2 SNEGSKA (reference sequence). CDR3 sequence reads: CSASWDNYEQYF. The DNA for the CDR3 is TGCAGTGCTAGTTGGGACAACTACGAGCAGTACTTC.

V gene TRBV11-2 combines with J gene TRBJ2-3; D is undetermined. Trimming removed 6 bases at V and 4 bases at J, with 11 bases between. Germline CDR1 SGHAT, CDR2 FQNNGV. The CDR3 runs 13 residues. The CDR3: CASSWANADTQYF. CDR3 DNA: TGTGCCAGCAGTTGGGCGAATGCAGATACGCAGTATTTT.